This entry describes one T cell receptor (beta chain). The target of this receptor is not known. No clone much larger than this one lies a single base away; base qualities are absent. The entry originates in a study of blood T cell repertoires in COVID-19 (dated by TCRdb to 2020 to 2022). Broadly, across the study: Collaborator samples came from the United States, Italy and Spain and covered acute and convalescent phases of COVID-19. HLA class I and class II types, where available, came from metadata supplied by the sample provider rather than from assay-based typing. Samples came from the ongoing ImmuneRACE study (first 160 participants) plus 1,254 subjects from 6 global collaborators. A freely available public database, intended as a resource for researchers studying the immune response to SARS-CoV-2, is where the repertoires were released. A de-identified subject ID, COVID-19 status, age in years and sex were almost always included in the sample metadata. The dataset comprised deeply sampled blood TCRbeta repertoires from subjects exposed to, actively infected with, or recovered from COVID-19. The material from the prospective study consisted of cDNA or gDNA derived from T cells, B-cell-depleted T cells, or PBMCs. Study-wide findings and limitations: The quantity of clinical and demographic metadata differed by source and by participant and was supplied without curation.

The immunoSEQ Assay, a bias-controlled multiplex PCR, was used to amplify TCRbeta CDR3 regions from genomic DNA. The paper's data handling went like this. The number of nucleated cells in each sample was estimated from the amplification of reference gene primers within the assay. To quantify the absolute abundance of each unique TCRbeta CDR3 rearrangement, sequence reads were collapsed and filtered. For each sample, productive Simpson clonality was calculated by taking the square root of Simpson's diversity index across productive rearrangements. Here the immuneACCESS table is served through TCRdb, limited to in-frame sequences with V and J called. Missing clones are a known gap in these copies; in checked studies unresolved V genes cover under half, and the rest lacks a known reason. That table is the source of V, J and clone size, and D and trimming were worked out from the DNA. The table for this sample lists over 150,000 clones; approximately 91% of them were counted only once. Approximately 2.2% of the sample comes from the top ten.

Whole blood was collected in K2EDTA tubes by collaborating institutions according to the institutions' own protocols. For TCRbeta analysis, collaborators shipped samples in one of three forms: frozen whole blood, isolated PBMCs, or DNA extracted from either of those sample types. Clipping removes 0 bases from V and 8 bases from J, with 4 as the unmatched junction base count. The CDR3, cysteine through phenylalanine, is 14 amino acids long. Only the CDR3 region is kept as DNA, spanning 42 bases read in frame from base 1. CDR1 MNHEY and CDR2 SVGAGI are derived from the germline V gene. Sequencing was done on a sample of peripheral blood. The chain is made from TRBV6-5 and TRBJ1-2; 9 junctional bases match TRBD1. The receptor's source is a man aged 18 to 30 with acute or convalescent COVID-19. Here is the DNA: TGTGCCAGCAGTTACTCACAGGGGGCGGGCGGCTACACCTTC. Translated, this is CASSYSQGAGGYTF.